The rows below give T cell receptor beta chains drawn from one sample of a study of Graves' ophthalmopathy and Graves' hyperthyroidism. Via MiXCR, TCRdb re-called the multiplex PCR reads, giving one row per CDR3 protein. Among a few hundred thousand distinct CDR3 sequences, roughly a sixth were seen once, and the ten largest hold 12%. Sequences were obtained from peripheral blood. The receptors were gathered from an adult man with Graves' ophthalmopathy. The CDR3 runs from the conserved cysteine through the conserved F or W. D genes are given only for firm matches. Not all rows give a size; the values are once, few, many and, for expanded clones, a class.

j_gene,abundance,d_gene,v_gene,CDR3nt,CDR3aa
TRBJ1-2,many,NA,TRBV18,TGTGCCAGCTCACCATTCACAGATAACTATGGCTACACCTTC,CASSPFTDNYGYTF
TRBJ2-5,NA,NA,TRBV6-2/TRBV6-3,TGTGCCAGCAGTTACGGAGGCGGAGGGATCCAAGAGACCCAGTACTTC,CASSYGGGGIQETQYF
TRBJ2-6,many,TRBD1,TRBV6-4,TGTGCCAGCAGTGATCGTGAGGGGGCTGTCACTGGGGCCAACGTCCTGACTTTC,CASSDREGAVTGANVLTF
TRBJ2-5,many,TRBD2,TRBV29-1,TGCAGCGTTGTACGGGGGGGCCCCGAGACCCAGTACTTC,CSVVRGGPETQYF
TRBJ1-5,NA,NA,TRBV3-1,TGTGCCAGCAGCCAAGACACTCGCCCCAATCAGCCCCAGCATTTT,CASSQDTRPNQPQHF
TRBJ2-1,many,TRBD2,TRBV24-1,TGTGCCACCAGTGAGGGACTAGCGGGAGGACGGACTGAGCAGTTCTTC,CATSEGLAGGRTEQFF
TRBJ2-7,many,TRBD1,TRBV12-3/TRBV12-4,TGTGCCAGCAAGGACAGGGGGCGTCTAGGGCAGTACTTC,CASKDRGRLGQYF
TRBJ2-2,many,NA,TRBV28,TGTGCCAGCACCCCCGGGGGCACCGGGGAGCTGTTTTTT,CASTPGGTGELFF
TRBJ1-1,many,NA,TRBV30,TGTGCCTGGAGTACACAGATTGAAGCTTTCTTT,CAWSTQIEAFF
TRBJ2-5,many,NA,TRBV4-1,TGCGCCAGCAGTCTACCGGACAGAGAAGAGACCCAGTACTTC,CASSLPDREETQYF
TRBJ2-7,many,TRBD2,TRBV27,TGTGCCAGCAGTTTAACCTTTCGGGGGGACGAGCAGTACTTC,CASSLTFRGDEQYF
TRBJ2-5,many,TRBD2,TRBV5-1,TGCGCCAGCAGCTTCGTAGCGGGGGTCCAAGAGACCCAGTACTTC,CASSFVAGVQETQYF
TRBJ1-3,many,TRBD1,TRBV5-1,TGCGCCAGCAGCCCACGGACAGGGGGAGTCCTCTCTGGAAACACCATATATTTT,CASSPRTGGVLSGNTIYF